Presented here are 13 T cell receptor beta chains from one specimen sequenced in a study of CD8 T cells in Susac syndrome (dated by TCRdb to about 2019). Receptor libraries were prepared by the immunoSEQ multiplex PCR assay. RNA was extracted with the RNeasy kit and about 0.5 to 1 ug was reverse transcribed using random hexamers. TCRdb reprocessed the public reads (quality trimming at Q25 with fastp, clone calling with MiXCR) and kept in-frame beta chains. Under each unique CDR3 protein, matching rows form one entry showing the most common genes and DNA. Within this sample are a few hundred thousand distinct CDR3 sequences, with roughly 85% of them counted one time only. Roughly 0.22% of the sample is in the top ten clones. The sequenced sample was CD8+ T cells from PBMCs. Source of these receptors: a human donor with multiple sclerosis.

CDR3 in amino acids: CASSSGTDNEQFF. CDR3 nucleotides: TGTGCCAGCAGCAGCGGGACTGACAATGAGCAGTTCTTC. V and J are TRBV28 and TRBJ2-1; 7 positions agree with TRBD2. The V and J ends lost 6 bases and 5 bases, in that order; junction bases with no gene match: 4. The germline V gene has CDR1 MDHEN and CDR2 SYDVKM. This CDR3 is built from 13 residues.

This clonotype showed up just once. The V and J genes are TRBV24-1 and TRBJ2-1; 10 positions agree with TRBD2. Per germline, CDR1 KGHDR and CDR2 SFDVKD. V gave up 3 bases and J gave up 10 bases; unmatched junction bases: 8. CDR3 length: 15 residues. Written as DNA, the CDR3 is TGTGCCACCAGTGATGCAGTGACTAGCGGGTCCGAGCAGTTCTTC. Its protein product is CATSDAVTSGSEQFF.

J is TRBJ2-1 and V is TRBV5-1; TRBD2 aligns across 11 bases. Looked up from germline, CDR1 is SGHRS and CDR2 is YFSETQ. This CDR3 comprises 14 residues. V shed 6 bases, J shed 4 bases, and the junction held 3 bases outside the gene matches. CDR3 in amino acids: CASTASGGYNEQFF. Here the CDR3 DNA reads TGCGCCAGCACTGCTAGCGGGGGGTACAATGAGCAGTTCTTC.

The chain is built from TRBV30 and TRBJ2-7, with a weak D call TRBD1 (6 bases). This CDR3 comprises 14 residues. Germline assignment: CDR1 GTSNPN and CDR2 SVGIG (reference sequence). The V end lost 4 bases, the J end lost 0 bases, and 13 bases lay between the germline ends. In DNA, the CDR3 is TGTGCCTGGACTATCGAGGGGGACTCCTACGAGCAGTACTTC. Its protein product is CAWTIEGDSYEQYF.

Here the CDR3 DNA reads TGTGCCAGCCCGAGGGGAAACACCATATATTTT. Its translation is CASPRGNTIYF. This chain joins TRBV7-9 and TRBJ1-3; D is ambiguous. The germline V gene encodes CDR1 SEHNR and CDR2 FQNEAQ (reference sequence). The CDR3 totals 11 residues. With 8 bases removed from V and 4 bases from J, the gap between germline ends came to 6 bases.

V gene TRBV19 combines with J gene TRBJ1-5; D remains ambiguous. Germline V lookup: CDR1 LNHDA, CDR2 SQIVND (reference sequence). With 7 bases removed from V and 1 base from J, the gap between germline ends came to 11 bases. The CDR3 contains 14 residues. CDR3 nucleotides: TGTGCCAGTAAAGTCTCCGGGAGCAATCAGCCCCAGCATTTT. It translates to CASKVSGSNQPQHF.

CDR3 amino acids: CASSLYDYSYEQYF. Here the CDR3 DNA reads TGTGCCAGCAGCTTATATGATTATTCCTACGAGCAGTACTTC. This rearrangement joins TRBV7-2 to TRBJ2-7; D call uncertain. Trimming pared 2 bases from V and 1 base from J, leaving 9 bases between. CDR1 is SGHTA, CDR2 FQGNSA, per germline. The CDR3 consists of 14 residues.

The J gene is TRBJ2-1, the V gene TRBV7-9; 7 bases line up with TRBD1. Germline V lookup: CDR1 SEHNR, CDR2 FQNEAQ (reference sequence). Losses at the gene ends were 7 bases for V and 7 bases for J; bases not matched to a gene: 7. The CDR3 loop spans 13 amino acids. The CDR3 nucleotides read TGTGCCAGCATTCACCCACAGGGGAATGAGCAGTTCTTC. Protein: CASIHPQGNEQFF. Using reference TRBV7-9 and TRBJ2-1 for the parts outside the CDR3, the full variable domain is DTGVSQNPRHKITKRGQNVTFRCDPISEHNRLYWYRQTLGQGPEFLTYFQNEAQLEKSRLLSDRFSAERPKGSFSTLEIQRTEQGDSAMYLCASIHPQGNEQFFGPGTRLTVL.

The chain joins TRBV24-1 to TRBJ1-1; D is uncertain. The V and J ends lost 10 bases and 2 bases respectively, with 16 bases between them. The CDR3 has 14 residues. Looked up from germline, CDR1 is KGHDR and CDR2 is SFDVKD. CDR3 protein: CATREGLGNTEAFF. CDR3 in DNA: TGTGCCACGAGGGAGGGTTTAGGTAACACTGAAGCTTTCTTT.

The rearrangement uses TRBV28 and TRBJ2-2; possibly TRBD2 for D (6 bases). CDR1 and CDR2 (germline): MDHEN, SYDVKM. The CDR3 sequence is 16 residues long. Trimming removed 6 bases from V and 6 bases from J, with 20 bases in between. The CDR3: CASSQRTTFLSGELFF. The CDR3 DNA reads TGTGCCAGCAGCCAACGGACTACCTTCCTATCCGGGGAGCTGTTTTTT. The full variable domain, in which reference TRBV28 and TRBJ2-2 provide the parts outside the CDR3, is DVKVTQSSRYLVKRTGEKVFLECVQDMDHENMFWYRQDPGLGLRLIYFSYDVKMKEKGDIPEGYSVSREKKERFSLILESASTNQTSMYLCASSQRTTFLSGELFFGEGSRLTVL.

The chain uses TRBV30 and TRBJ2-1; TRBD2 aligns across 16 bases. This CDR3 spans 15 amino acids. Germline values: CDR1 GTSNPN, CDR2 SVGIG (reference sequence). V lost 3 bases to trimming and J lost 9 bases; unmatched junction nucleotides: 5. The CDR3 bases are TGTGCCTGGAGGATCGGGACTAGCGGGAGGGGTGAGCAGTTCTTC. Translated: CAWRIGTSGRGEQFF. The whole variable domain, filled in from reference TRBV30 and TRBJ2-1, reads SQTIHQWPATLVQPVGSPLSLECTVEGTSNPNLYWYRQAAGRGLQLLFYSVGIGQISSEVPQNLSASRPQDRQFILSSKKLLLSDSGFYLCAWRIGTSGRGEQFFGPGTRLTVL.

The chain carries TRBV18 and TRBJ2-1, with 8 bases that match TRBD1. This CDR3 contains 16 residues. Looked up from germline, CDR1 is KGHSH and CDR2 is LQKENI. The junction had 8 bases not matched to a gene; V was cut back by 3 bases and J by 4 bases. CDR3 loop: CASSPSGTGGYNEQFF. CDR3 coding DNA: TGTGCCAGCTCACCTTCCGGGACAGGAGGGTACAATGAGCAGTTCTTC.

The rearrangement links TRBV3-1 to TRBJ2-2; no clear D. Per the germline V gene, CDR1 is LGHDT and CDR2 is YNNKEL (reference sequence). V was shortened by 11 bases and J by 4 bases, with 11 bases between the two germline ends. The CDR3 consists of 12 residues. The CDR3 spells CAATSPTGELFF. DNA of the CDR3: TGTGCCGCAACTTCTCCCACCGGGGAGCTGTTTTTT.